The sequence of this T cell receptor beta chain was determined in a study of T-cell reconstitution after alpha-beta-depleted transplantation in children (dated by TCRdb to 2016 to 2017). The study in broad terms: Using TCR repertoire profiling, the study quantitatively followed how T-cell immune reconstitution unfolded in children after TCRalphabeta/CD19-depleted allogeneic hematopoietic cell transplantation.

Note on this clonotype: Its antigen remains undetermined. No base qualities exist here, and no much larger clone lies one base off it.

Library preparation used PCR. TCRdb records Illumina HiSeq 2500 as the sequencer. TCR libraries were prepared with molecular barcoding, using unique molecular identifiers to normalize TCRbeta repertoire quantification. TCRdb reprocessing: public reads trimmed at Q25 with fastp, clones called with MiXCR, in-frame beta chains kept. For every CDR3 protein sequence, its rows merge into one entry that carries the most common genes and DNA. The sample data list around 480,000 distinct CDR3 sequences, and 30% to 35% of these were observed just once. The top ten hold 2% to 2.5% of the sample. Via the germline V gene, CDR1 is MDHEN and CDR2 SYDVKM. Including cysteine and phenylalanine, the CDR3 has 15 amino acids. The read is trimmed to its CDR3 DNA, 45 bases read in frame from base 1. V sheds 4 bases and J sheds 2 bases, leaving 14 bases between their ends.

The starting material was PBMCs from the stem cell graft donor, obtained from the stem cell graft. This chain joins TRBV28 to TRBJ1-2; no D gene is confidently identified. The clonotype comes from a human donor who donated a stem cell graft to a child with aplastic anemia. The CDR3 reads CASSSPEAANYGYTF. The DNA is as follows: TGTGCCAGCAGTTCCCCTGAGGCAGCGAACTATGGCTACACCTTC.